The rows below give T cell receptor beta chains drawn from one sample of a study of T cells expressing NK-cell markers. From its re-call of the 5' RACE reads, TCRdb lists each CDR3 protein once, without DNA. This table holds a few hundred thousand distinct CDR3 sequences. Sequencing was done on a sample of blood T cells: a sorted CD56 or NKG2C T cell subset, CD4+ or CD8+ T cells, or bulk PBMC T cells (not recorded which). Receptors were obtained from a man aged 18 to 69 in good health. CDR3s include the opening cysteine and the closing phenylalanine or tryptophan.

V: TRBV7-9
J: TRBJ2-5
CDR3: CASSPSGTVIQETQYF

V: TRBV6-6
J: TRBJ1-2
CDR3: CASSYIQALGYTF

V: TRBV20-1
J: TRBJ1-5
CDR3: CSVGDRAIRQPQHF

V: TRBV28
J: TRBJ1-6
CDR3: CAWGEITYNSPLHF

V: TRBV11-2
J: TRBJ1-1
CDR3: CASSRRWGPALNTEAFF

V: TRBV20-1
J: TRBJ2-5
CDR3: CSAREPGGQTQYF

V: TRBV20-1
J: TRBJ1-4
CDR3: CSARDRPPEKLFF

V: TRBV21-1
J: TRBJ1-2
CDR3: CARLGQAKENGYTF

V: TRBV12-3/TRBV12-4
J: TRBJ2-3
CDR3: CASSLDKSTDTQYF

V: TRBV9
J: TRBJ2-2
CDR3: CASSVGQASNTGELFF

V: TRBV7-2
J: TRBJ2-3
CDR3: CASIQPRDRGGGQYF

V: TRBV9
J: TRBJ2-1
CDR3: CASSVGETGTNEQFF

V: TRBV20-1
J: TRBJ2-1
CDR3: CSASYPRLVRAEQFF

V: TRBV27
J: TRBJ2-7
CDR3: CARGQGYYEQYF

V: TRBV18
J: TRBJ1-6
CDR3: CASSRGGEGSNSPLHF

V: TRBV12-3/TRBV12-4
J: TRBJ2-5
CDR3: CASSRLEIETQYF

V: TRBV5-6
J: TRBJ1-2
CDR3: CASSFGAQGGYTF

V: TRBV11-3
J: TRBJ2-1
CDR3: CASSLTARSFEQFF

V: TRBV10-3
J: TRBJ2-1
CDR3: CAIRTPGAEQFF

V: TRBV20-1
J: TRBJ2-7
CDR3: CSARDPGHPSSYEQYF

V: TRBV6-1
J: TRBJ1-6
CDR3: CASSRDRVNSPLHF

V: TRBV7-9
J: TRBJ2-7
CDR3: CASRFRDSSYEQYF

V: TRBV7-9
J: TRBJ2-3
CDR3: CASSAPGQGSTDTQYF

V: TRBV20-1
J: TRBJ2-5
CDR3: CSASHRPGVQETQYF

V: TRBV5-1
J: TRBJ1-4
CDR3: CASSSDSSDEKLFF

V: TRBV5-1
J: TRBJ2-3
CDR3: CASSRIGGALTDTQYF

V: TRBV20-1
J: TRBJ2-3
CDR3: CSAGGRGDTQYF

V: TRBV12-3/TRBV12-4
J: TRBJ1-6
CDR3: CASSLGPTNNSPLHF

V: TRBV11-2
J: TRBJ2-2
CDR3: CASSLDIRGTGYTGELFF

V: TRBV5-8
J: TRBJ2-7
CDR3: CASSLLGHEQYF

V: TRBV5-1
J: TRBJ2-1
CDR3: CASSLDGGAYNEQFF

V: TRBV4-2
J: TRBJ2-2
CDR3: CASSQVWAGPNTGELFF

V: TRBV5-5
J: TRBJ2-2
CDR3: CASSLATAYSPRELFF

V: TRBV19
J: TRBJ2-7
CDR3: CASSMRSTGSYEQYF

V: TRBV7-6
J: TRBJ1-4
CDR3: CASSLRNLGGKLFF

V: TRBV29-1
J: TRBJ1-3
CDR3: CSLGGQRYRNTIYF

V: TRBV12-3/TRBV12-4
J: TRBJ2-7
CDR3: CASSPPWGYEQYF

V: TRBV20-1
J: TRBJ2-3
CDR3: CSSYGLAGEVTDTQYF

V: TRBV20-1
J: TRBJ1-1
CDR3: CSARQGQSAEAFF

V: TRBV5-1
J: TRBJ2-3
CDR3: CASSYAGGAADTQYF

V: TRBV7-9
J: TRBJ2-3
CDR3: CASSASLAGTDTQYF

V: TRBV5-1
J: TRBJ2-3
CDR3: CASSLVSPRQSTDTQYF

V: TRBV11-2
J: TRBJ2-7
CDR3: CASSFLRGRSSYEQYF

V: TRBV2
J: TRBJ1-5
CDR3: CASTTSTLNQPQHF

V: TRBV7-9
J: TRBJ2-6
CDR3: CASSRQGSTRGANVLTF

V: TRBV2
J: TRBJ2-1
CDR3: CASSERAGEQFF

V: TRBV2
J: TRBJ2-1
CDR3: CASRSSLSGGYNEQFF